This record covers a single T cell receptor beta chain. The donors (healthy individuals) were bone marrow donors. Nominally healthy donors provided the samples, though records likely missed some immune exposures. The CDR3 extends over 16 amino acids. Trimming removed 2 bases from V and 3 bases from J; junction bases left unmatched: 8. Germline V CDR1 and CDR2: KGHSH, LQKENI. With 60 Vbeta and 13 Jbeta primers, the PCR was carried out. Repertoires were generated with immunoSEQ multiplex PCR, while TCRdb's copy carries only in-frame clones and drops some. The table shows around 64,000 clones, with 86% occurring only once. These data are taken from a study of cytomegalovirus exposure and HLA in healthy donors.

V gene TRBV18 combines with J gene TRBJ2-7, with 9 bases fitting TRBD1. The sequenced sample consisted of PBMCs. This TCR derives from a young woman in good health and CMV-seronegative. CDR3 sequence (DNA): TGTGCCAGCTCACCAACTACCGGGACAGGGAACTACGAGCAGTACTTC. It is translated as CASSPTTGTGNYEQYF.